These 17 T cell receptor beta chains share one sample of origin, sequenced in a study of blood T cell repertoires in COVID-19. Produced via immunoSEQ multiplex PCR; TCRdb's table is partial and in-frame only. The sample contains around 160,000 clones, 85% of which appear only once. Sample: peripheral blood. These receptors all stem from a woman in her forties with active or convalescent COVID-19.

Concerning this clone: Because the CDR3 is missing its conserved closing phenylalanine or tryptophan, this is likely a read error. This rearrangement joins TRBV6-5 to TRBJ1-2, with 8 bases lining up with TRBD1. CDR1 is MNHEY, CDR2 SVGAGI, per germline. V dropped 8 bases and J dropped 8; count of bases not matched to a gene: 13. The CDR3 covers 14 residues. The CDR3 DNA follows: TGTGCCAGCGTCGTGGGCCAGGGGGCGCGGGGCTACACCCTC. Residues: CASVVGQGARGYTL.

This clone has a handful of counts. V is TRBV28 and J is TRBJ2-2, with TRBD2 matching over 8 bases. V shed 1 base and J 7 bases; nucleotides not matched to a gene: 8. The CDR3 is 16 residues long. Germline V lookup: CDR1 MDHEN, CDR2 SYDVKM. The CDR3 DNA reads TGTGCCAGCAGTTTATTCCCAGCGGGAGTGAACGGGGAGCTGTTTTTT. This translates into CASSLFPAGVNGELFF.

This clone showed up just a few times. V and J are TRBV5-5 and TRBJ1-2; unclear D gene. Trimming removed 4 bases at V and 0 bases at J, with 10 bases between. Germline V gene lookup returns CDR1 SGHKS and CDR2 YYEKEE (reference sequence). This CDR3 is built from 14 residues. CDR3 residues: CASSRDTANYGYTF. The CDR3 bases are TGTGCCAGCAGCCGCGACACCGCTAACTATGGCTACACCTTC. Complete variable domain (other parts from reference TRBV5-5 and TRBJ1-2): DAGVTQSPTHLIKTRGQQVTLRCSPISGHKSVSWYQQVLGQGPQFIFQYYEKEERGRGNFPDRFSARQFPNYSSELNVNALLLGDSALYLCASSRDTANYGYTFGSGTRLTVV.

This chain joins TRBV30 and TRBJ1-1; no reliable D call. The germline V gene has CDR1 GTSNPN and CDR2 SVGIG (reference sequence). CDR3 length equals 11 residues. Between the trimmed V and J ends, which lost 5 bases and 4 bases, there was a span of 8 bases. As DNA, the CDR3 is TGTGCCTGGCCTACCGTCACTGAAGCTTTCTTT. This translates into CAWPTVTEAFF.

This clone was seen only once. The V and J genes are TRBV28 and TRBJ2-1, with D possibly TRBD2 on 5 matching bases. Germline CDR1 reads MDHEN; CDR2 reads SYDVKM. The CDR3 extends over 15 amino acids. V lost 6 bases, J lost 3 bases, and 15 bases lay in between. The CDR3, as DNA: TGTGCCAGCAGGGACGCGGAGAGGGTCTACAATGAGCAGTTCTTC. Its protein product is CASRDAERVYNEQFF.

The chain carries TRBV27 and TRBJ2-3; D is uncertain. The CDR3 covers 17 residues. Germline CDR1 is MNHEY and CDR2 is SMNVEV (reference sequence). V was clipped by 3 bases and J by 0 bases, with 16 bases between them. CDR3 sequence: CASSFGTDGSSTDTQYF. CDR3 sequence (DNA): TGTGCCAGCAGTTTTGGTACAGATGGTTCTAGCACAGATACGCAGTATTTT.

This clone has just one count. The chain joins TRBV28 to TRBJ2-7, with 8 bases fitting TRBD2. The CDR3 consists of 14 residues. V lost 3 bases to trimming and J lost 6 bases; unmatched junction nucleotides: 7. Germline V gene sequence: CDR1 MDHEN, CDR2 SYDVKM. Here the CDR3 DNA reads TGTGCCAGCAGTTTGGCCCCGGGACTAGGCGAGCAGTACTTC. Protein sequence: CASSLAPGLGEQYF.

The V call is TRBV5-4, the J call TRBJ2-5, with no clear D. The V and J ends lost 2 bases and 0 bases respectively, with 8 bases between them. Germline assignment: CDR1 SGHNT and CDR2 YYREEE (reference sequence). This CDR3 has 14 residues. CDR3 nucleotide sequence: TGTGCCAGCAGCTTCTACGACTACCAAGAGACCCAGTACTTC. Its translation is CASSFYDYQETQYF.

The chain joins TRBV3-1 (or the pseudogene TRBV3-2) to TRBJ1-2; the D gene is possibly TRBD1 (5 bases). From germline, CDR1 is LGHDT and CDR2 YNNKEL (reference sequence). V was cut by 0 bases and J by 7 bases, with 15 bases left in between. The CDR3 has 15 residues. The CDR3 DNA sequence: TGTGCCAGCAGCCAAGATCCCAACAGGCCCCTTGGCTACACCTTC. It translates to CASSQDPNRPLGYTF.

The chain carries TRBV28 and TRBJ1-2, with 7 nucleotides matching TRBD1. Trimming took 8 bases from V and 4 from J; bases not matched to a gene: 4. CDR3 length equals 12 residues. Germline loops: CDR1 MDHEN, CDR2 SYDVKM. DNA of the CDR3: TGTGCCAGCTCTGGGACAGTCTATGGCTACACCTTC. It is translated as CASSGTVYGYTF.

The chain combines TRBV10-2 with TRBJ1-1; 7 bases line up with TRBD1. With V trimmed by 8 bases and J by 4 bases, 1 base remained unmatched. The CDR3 is 11 residues long. Germline V gives CDR1 WSHSY, CDR2 SAAADI. As DNA, the CDR3 is TGCGCCAGCTCAGGGGGCACTGAAGCTTTCTTT. Protein product: CASSGGTEAFF.

This clone appeared a few times. V is TRBV7-2 and J is TRBJ2-7; weak D call: TRBD1 (8 bases). In germline, CDR1 is SGHTA, CDR2 FQGNSA. The V end was cut by 1 base, the J end by 5 bases, with 15 bases between. The CDR3 is 15 residues long. CDR3 sequence: CASSLETGGGHEQYF. The CDR3 DNA is TGTGCCAGCAGCTTAGAAACAGGGGGGGGCCACGAGCAGTACTTC.

The chain couples TRBV18 to TRBJ1-1; 12 nucleotides agree with TRBD1. V dropped 5 bases and J dropped 4; count of bases not matched to a gene: 5. The CDR3 runs to 15 residues. The germline V gene has CDR1 KGHSH and CDR2 LQKENI. CDR3 coding DNA: TGTGCCAGCTCAGGGACAGGGGGCATAGGCACTGAAGCTTTCTTT. Translated: CASSGTGGIGTEAFF. The full variable domain, in which reference TRBV18 and TRBJ1-1 provide the parts outside the CDR3, is NAGVMQNPRHLVRRRGQEARLRCSPMKGHSHVYWYRQLPEEGLKFMVYLQKENIIDESGMPKERFSAEFPKEGPSILRIQQVVRGDSAAYFCASSGTGGIGTEAFFGQGTRLTVV.

This clone was seen just once. This sequence joins TRBV27 and TRBJ2-3; the D is unclear. This CDR3 comprises 16 residues. Germline-derived CDR1 and CDR2 are MNHEY and SMNVEV (reference sequence). The V end was cut by 0 bases, the J end by 0 bases, with 10 bases between. The DNA of the CDR3 is TGTGCCAGCAGTTTATCCCCAGATTCTAGCACAGATACGCAGTATTTT. This translates into CASSLSPDSSTDTQYF.

This rearrangement joins TRBV7-2 to TRBJ2-2, with a weak D call TRBD1 (7 bases). Trimming cost V 5 bases and J 1 base, with 14 bases left between them. Germline V CDR1 and CDR2: SGHTA, FQGNSA. The CDR3 totals 16 residues. CDR3: CASSPGGQMNTGELFF. CDR3 nucleotides: TGTGCCAGCAGCCCAGGGGGGCAAATGAACACCGGGGAGCTGTTTTTT.

The chain joins TRBV27 to TRBJ2-2, with 8 bases fitting TRBD1. The V gene's germline CDR1 is MNHEY and CDR2 SMNVEV (reference sequence). The V segment lost 5 bases and the J segment 3 bases; nucleotides outside the gene matches: 2. The CDR3 contains 14 residues. Here the CDR3 reads CASSQGADTGELFF. The CDR3 region has the DNA TGTGCCAGCAGTCAGGGGGCCGACACCGGGGAGCTGTTTTTT.

The chain joins TRBV4-3 to TRBJ1-2; maybe TRBD1 (6 bases). In germline, CDR1 is LGHNA, CDR2 YSLEER. The germline V and J ends were trimmed by 2 bases and 8 bases, with 12 bases remaining between them. The CDR3 sequence is 13 residues long. The CDR3 sequence: CASSQTGREGYTF. The CDR3 nucleotides read TGCGCCAGCAGCCAAACAGGGAGGGAAGGCTACACCTTC.